The 23 T cell receptor beta chains below come from one sample, sequenced in a study of cytomegalovirus exposure and HLA in healthy donors. Both 60 Vbeta primers and 13 Jbeta primers went into the PCR. Profiled with immunoSEQ multiplex PCR; TCRdb holds only in-frame clones, not every one. Seen in this sample are some 39,000 clones; the ten most common clones hold approximately 2.9%. Sequencing was carried out using PBMCs. The source is a woman aged 25 to 39 in good health and CMV-seropositive.

This chain joins TRBV10-3 and TRBJ2-7; D is possibly TRBD1 (6 bases). CDR1 and CDR2 from the germline V gene are ENHRY and SYGVKD. This CDR3 spans 15 amino acids. V was shortened by 4 bases and J by 1 base, with 14 bases between the two germline ends. The CDR3 DNA sequence: TGTGCCATCAGTGGGACGGGCCAGGGGTCCTACGAGCAGTACTTC. Amino acid sequence: CAISGTGQGSYEQYF.

V and J are TRBV7-9 and TRBJ2-2; 8 bases map to TRBD1. In germline, CDR1 is SEHNR, CDR2 FQNEAQ (reference sequence). V dropped 4 bases and J dropped 2; count of bases not matched to a gene: 9. The CDR3 loop spans 17 amino acids. The DNA for the CDR3 is TGTGCCAGCAGCTCAACGGTGGGACAGGCAAACACCGGGGAGCTGTTTTTT. As protein: CASSSTVGQANTGELFF. The full variable domain, its missing parts supplied by reference TRBV7-9 and TRBJ2-2, is DTGVSQNPRHKITKRGQNVTFRCDPISEHNRLYWYRQTLGQGPEFLTYFQNEAQLEKSRLLSDRFSAERPKGSFSTLEIQRTEQGDSAMYLCASSSTVGQANTGELFFGEGSRLTVL.

The CDR3 nucleotides are TGCGCCAGCAGCTTGGCTGTGGGGCGCCTCACTGAGACCCAGTACTTC. It yields the protein CASSLAVGRLTETQYF. V and J are TRBV5-1 and TRBJ2-5, with D perhaps TRBD1 (5 bases). The V gene's germline CDR1 is SGHRS and CDR2 YFSETQ. CDR3 length: 16 amino acids. The germline V and J ends were trimmed by 0 bases and 5 bases, with 17 bases remaining between them.

This chain connects TRBV29-1 to TRBJ1-2; a possible D gene is TRBD1 (6 bases). This CDR3 contains 14 residues. Germline values: CDR1 SQVTM, CDR2 ANQGSEA. The V gene lost 5 bases and the J gene lost 0 bases, with 13 bases spanning the gap. The CDR3 nucleotides are TGCAGCGTTAAGAACAGGGACACTAACTATGGCTACACCTTC. Translating it yields CSVKNRDTNYGYTF.

In nucleotides, the CDR3 is TGTGCCAGCAGTGATGGACTAGCGGGGATCAGGAATGAGCAGTTCTTC. It codes for CASSDGLAGIRNEQFF. The rearrangement joins TRBV6-4 to TRBJ2-1; 12 bases align to TRBD2. The CDR3 covers 16 residues. Trimming took 3 bases from V and 7 from J; bases not matched to a gene: 7. Germline V gene data show CDR1 as MRHNA and CDR2 as SNTAGT.

The chain joins TRBV7-2 to TRBJ1-4; tentative D call: TRBD1 (6 bases). The germline CDR1 and CDR2 sequences are SGHTA and FQGNSA. CDR3 length equals 12 residues. Trimming removed 3 bases at V and 13 bases at J, with 12 bases between. The CDR3 bases are TGTGCCAGCAGCTTCGCGGGGGGCGCACTGTTTTTT. Residues: CASSFAGGALFF.

The chain is built from TRBV4-1 and TRBJ1-3; 9 nucleotides align to TRBD1. The V segment lost 4 bases and the J segment 8 bases; nucleotides outside the gene matches: 9. CDR1 and CDR2 from the germline V gene are MGHRA and YSYEKL. CDR3 length equals 15 residues. CDR3 in amino acids: CASSRSQGAMDTIYF. In DNA, the CDR3 is TGCGCCAGCAGCCGGTCACAGGGGGCGATGGACACCATATATTTT.

The V and J genes are TRBV30 and TRBJ2-3, with D tentatively TRBD2 (7 bases). Trimming removed 4 bases at V and 2 bases at J, with 16 bases between. The germline V gene has CDR1 GTSNPN and CDR2 SVGIG (reference sequence). The CDR3 has 15 amino acids. The CDR3 loop reads CAWTRGGGFTDTQYF. CDR3 bases: TGTGCCTGGACGCGTGGCGGGGGCTTCACAGATACGCAGTATTTT.

V gene TRBV5-1 combines with J gene TRBJ2-3; 7 bases agree with TRBD2. Per the germline V gene, CDR1 is SGHRS and CDR2 is YFSETQ. The CDR3 sequence is 16 residues long. J gave up 0 bases and V 2 bases, and 6 bases lay outside the gene matches. The CDR3 here is CASSFGGRGSTDTQYF. The CDR3 DNA sequence: TGCGCCAGCAGCTTCGGCGGGCGGGGGAGCACAGATACGCAGTATTTT.

This chain connects TRBV6-5 to TRBJ1-1, with 7 bases fitting TRBD1. This CDR3 spans 14 amino acids. From germline, CDR1 is MNHEY and CDR2 SVGAGI. V lost 4 bases, J lost 5 bases, and 7 bases stayed unmatched. As DNA, the CDR3 is TGTGCCAGCAGTTTAACAGGGGATCGGACTGAAGCTTTCTTT. It translates to CASSLTGDRTEAFF.

This chain joins TRBV2 and TRBJ2-2; 10 bases line up with TRBD2. CDR1 is SNHLY, CDR2 FYNNEI, per germline. CDR3 size: 16 residues. The V and J ends lost 5 bases and 4 bases, in that order; junction bases with no gene match: 7. The CDR3 DNA reads as TGTGCCAGCAGTCTCCGGCTAGCGGGGGCCACCGGGGAGCTGTTTTTT. It translates to CASSLRLAGATGELFF.

V is TRBV11-2 and J is TRBJ2-3; tentatively, D is TRBD2 (5 bases). This CDR3 spans 13 amino acids. Trimming left V 5 bases short and J 2 bases short, with 8 bases between. CDR1 and CDR2 (germline): SGHAT, FQNNGV. CDR3 loop: CASSRDYTDTQYF. Here the CDR3 DNA reads TGTGCCAGCAGCCGAGACTACACAGATACGCAGTATTTT.

Concerning this clone itself: At one boundary the junction diverges from the germline segment, which might be a read error. This chain's CDR3 is CASIGTGPMNTEAFF. The CDR3, as DNA: TGTGCTAGCATAGGCACGGGTCCGATGAACACTGAAGCTTTCTTT. This chain joins TRBV7-7 and TRBJ1-1; D is uncertain. Germline assignment: CDR1 SSHAT and CDR2 FNYEAQ (reference sequence). The CDR3 totals 15 residues.

The chain combines TRBV11-2 with TRBJ1-2; the match to TRBD1 covers 8 bases. The V segment lost 5 bases and the J segment 6 bases; nucleotides outside the gene matches: 8. The germline CDR1 and CDR2 sequences are SGHAT and FQNNGV. The length of the CDR3 is 14 residues. DNA for the CDR3: TGTGCCAGCAGCCGACAGGGGCATATAGATGGCTACACCTTC. Residues: CASSRQGHIDGYTF.

J is TRBJ1-2 and V is TRBV5-1; 7 bases agree with TRBD1. CDR1 is SGHRS, CDR2 YFSETQ, per germline. V lost 0 bases to trimming and J lost 7 bases; unmatched junction nucleotides: 9. The CDR3 extends over 15 amino acids. In nucleotides, the CDR3 is TGCGCCAGCAGCTTGGACAGGGGAGTGATAGGTGGCTACACCTTC. Its translation: CASSLDRGVIGGYTF.

V and J are TRBV15 and TRBJ1-4; no firm D call. This CDR3 comprises 14 residues. V shed 1 base and J shed 0 bases, with 3 bases lying between them. Looked up from germline, CDR1 is LNHNV and CDR2 is YYDKDF (reference sequence). CDR3: CATSRAATNEKLFF. In DNA, the CDR3 is TGTGCCACCAGCAGAGCAGCAACTAATGAAAAACTGTTTTTT.

V and J are TRBV30 and TRBJ1-5; no reliable D call. The CDR3 extends over 11 amino acids. Looked up from germline, CDR1 is GTSNPN and CDR2 is SVGIG (reference sequence). V lost 4 bases and J lost 7, with 8 bases in between. As DNA, the CDR3 is TGTGCCTGGATATGTCAGCAGCCCCAGCATTTT. Translating gives CAWICQQPQHF.

This chain links TRBV30 with TRBJ1-2; a weak D match, TRBD1 (6 bases). With 0 bases removed from V and 7 bases from J, the gap between germline ends came to 12 bases. The length of the CDR3 is 13 residues. Germline values: CDR1 GTSNPN, CDR2 SVGIG (reference sequence). The CDR3 bases are TGTGCCTGGAGTGTAGGGGGATTTGTTGGCTACACCTTC. Translated: CAWSVGGFVGYTF.

The chain combines TRBV6-1 with TRBJ1-1; possibly TRBD1 for D (6 bases). Germline values: CDR1 MNHNS, CDR2 SASEGT. The V end was cut by 5 bases, the J end by 5 bases, with 9 bases between. The CDR3 extends over 12 amino acids. DNA for the CDR3: TGTGCCAGCAGTCAGAGGGGGACTGAAGCTTTCTTT. Translation: CASSQRGTEAFF.

On this clone itself: The conserved final phenylalanine or tryptophan is absent from the CDR3, which likely points to a read error. The chain combines TRBV7-2 with TRBJ1-2; D remains unclear. Trimming removed 4 bases from V and 4 bases from J, with 13 bases in between. This CDR3 region has 14 residues. Per the germline V gene, CDR1 is SGHTA and CDR2 is FQGNSA. CDR3 nucleotides: TGTGCCAGCAGCTCACCAGGCTCGAGCTATGGCTACACCCTC. Amino acid sequence: CASSSPGSSYGYTL.

This chain connects TRBV18 to TRBJ1-2, with 7 positions matching TRBD1. The CDR3 covers 17 residues. Trimming cost V 3 bases and J 10 bases; bases outside gene matches: 20. The V gene's germline CDR1 is KGHSH and CDR2 LQKENI. The CDR3 DNA reads TGTGCCAGCTCACCGGTCATGGAGGGGGCGGCCTCGGCCGACTACACCTTC. It specifies CASSPVMEGAASADYTF.

The rearrangement links TRBV9 to TRBJ2-1, with D perhaps TRBD2 (7 bases). Trimming shortened V by 0 bases and J by 5 bases, and 9 bases separated the two germline ends. The CDR3 has 14 amino acids. Germline assignment: CDR1 SGDLS and CDR2 YYNGEE. This CDR3 reads CASSVGGGDNEQFF. The CDR3 region has the DNA TGTGCCAGCAGCGTAGGCGGGGGCGACAATGAGCAGTTCTTC.

V usage is TRBV12-5 and J usage is TRBJ2-7; D unresolved. The germline V and J ends were trimmed by 2 bases and 1 base, with 3 bases remaining between them. Germline CDR1 reads LGHNT; CDR2 reads FRNRAP. This CDR3 is 12 amino acids long. Here the CDR3 reads CASGLPSYEQYF. CDR3 nucleotides: TGTGCTAGTGGTTTGCCTTCCTACGAGCAGTACTTC.